The text below deals with one TCR beta chain. The data were obtained in a study of blood T cell repertoires in COVID-19. Per the germline V gene, CDR1 is DFQATT and CDR2 is SNEGSKA (reference sequence). V gave up 3 bases and J gave up 1 base; unmatched junction bases: 7. This CDR3 has 15 amino acids. The method was immunoSEQ multiplex PCR; TCRdb's version includes in-frame clones alone and lacks a portion of them. The sample shows 150,000 or so clones, 81% of them seen only once. The V gene is TRBV20-1, the J gene TRBJ2-7; 9 bases align to TRBD1. The receptor comes from a human donor in a cohort sampled during active COVID-19. The specimen sequenced was peripheral blood. DNA for the CDR3: TGCAGTGCTAGTGGAGAGGGACAGGGATCCTACGAGCAGTACTTC. As protein: CSASGEGQGSYEQYF.